The 5 T cell receptor beta chains listed next were all sequenced from one sample in a study of cytomegalovirus exposure and HLA in healthy donors. Primers included in the PCR were 60 Vbeta and 13 Jbeta primers. This table comes from immunoSEQ multiplex PCR, and its TCRdb copy is limited to in-frame clones, with some not included. The data contain 97,000 or so clones, around 57% of them singletons. Sequenced input: PBMCs. The receptors come from a human donor in good health.

This clone has a handful of counts. The chain combines TRBV11-2 with TRBJ2-7; possibly TRBD2 for D (5 bases). The CDR3 length is 14 residues. The V end lost 3 bases, the J end lost 3 bases, and 12 bases lay between the germline ends. Germline CDR1 is SGHAT and CDR2 is FQNNGV. The CDR3 coding sequence is TGTGCCAGCAGCTTTTCCGCGGGCTACTACGAGCAGTACTTC. This sequence encodes CASSFSAGYYEQYF.

This CDR3 is CASSNRDISFPGANVLTF. The CDR3 DNA reads as TGTGCCAGTAGTAACCGGGACATATCTTTCCCTGGGGCCAACGTCCTGACTTTC. The genes are TRBV19 and TRBJ2-6; tentatively, D is TRBD1 (6 bases). CDR1 LNHDA and CDR2 SQIVND come from the germline V gene (reference sequence). Deletions cut 4 bases from V and 2 bases from J, with 18 bases between. CDR3 length equals 18 residues.

This clone was observed a handful of times. The chain carries TRBV7-9 and TRBJ2-7, with D possibly matching TRBD2 (5 bases). The CDR3 sequence is 16 residues long. Germline V lookup: CDR1 SEHNR, CDR2 FQNEAQ (reference sequence). With 5 bases removed from V and 4 bases from J, the gap between germline ends came to 21 bases. CDR3 nucleotide sequence: TGTGCCAGCAGCCCCCGGGTGACGGGTAGGGAGTACGAGCAGTACTTC. Protein product: CASSPRVTGREYEQYF. Drawing the rest from reference TRBV7-9 and TRBJ2-7, the complete variable domain is DTGVSQNPRHKITKRGQNVTFRCDPISEHNRLYWYRQTLGQGPEFLTYFQNEAQLEKSRLLSDRFSAERPKGSFSTLEIQRTEQGDSAMYLCASSPRVTGREYEQYFGPGTRLTVT.

The chain employs TRBV7-2 and TRBJ2-5; 10 nucleotides line up with TRBD2. V lost 5 bases, J lost 4 bases, and 10 bases stayed unmatched. Germline loops: CDR1 SGHTA, CDR2 FQGNSA. The CDR3 runs to 16 residues. The CDR3 here is CASSPRRSSGRETQYF. Here the CDR3 DNA reads TGTGCCAGCAGCCCCAGACGCTCTAGCGGGAGAGAGACCCAGTACTTC. Together with reference TRBV7-2 and TRBJ2-5, the CDR3 gives the full variable domain: GAGVSQSPSNKVTEKGKDVELRCDPISGHTALYWYRQSLGQGLEFLIYFQGNSAPDKSGLPSDRFSAERTGGSVSTLTIQRTQQEDSAVYLCASSPRRSSGRETQYFGPGTRLLVL.

The chain is built from TRBV28 and TRBJ2-7; 8 nucleotides align to TRBD1. Germline V gene data show CDR1 as MDHEN and CDR2 as SYDVKM. The CDR3 contains 15 residues. J was trimmed by 0 bases and V by 5 bases; bases with no gene match: 6. In DNA, the CDR3 is TGTGCCAGCAGTACCTCGACAGGGGTCTCCTACGAGCAGTACTTC. Amino acid sequence: CASSTSTGVSYEQYF.